This T cell receptor (beta chain) is drawn from a study of blood T cell repertoires in COVID-19. Study-wide background: COVID-19 samples, acute and convalescent, were from the United States, Italy and Spain. T cells, B-cell-depleted T cells, or PBMCs provided the cDNA or gDNA that served as material.

Germline CDR1 reads ENHRY; CDR2 reads SYGVKD. The CDR3 extends over 14 amino acids. V gave up 6 bases and J gave up 5 bases; unmatched junction bases: 6. As originally analysed: Nucleated cell number was recorded as an estimate derived from reference gene primer amplification. Assay: immunoSEQ multiplex PCR; the TCRdb copy retains only in-frame clones and omits some. V and J calls and clone size are given by that table; D and trimming were obtained from the DNA. In the table there are some 60,000 clones, more than 85% of which are singletons. This TCR came from a man between 60 and 75 years old with acute or convalescent COVID-19. Sequenced material: peripheral blood. This chain uses TRBV10-3 with TRBJ1-4, with TRBD1 matching 7 bases. CDR3 DNA sequence: TGTGCCATCAGGGGGGACAGTGACAATGAAAAACTGTTTTTT. This sequence encodes CAIRGDSDNEKLFF.